The clone carrying this T cell receptor (beta chain) was found a few times. No antigen is known for it. Other DNA sequences from this sample encode an identical CDR3 as well. These data originate in a study of beta chain features in type 1 diabetes. Study-wide points: Type 1 diabetes patients had moderately but significantly shorter TCRB CDR3s in all four CD4+ subsets.

Trimming pared 2 bases from V and 4 bases from J, leaving 5 bases between. CDR3 length: 12 residues. From germline, CDR1 is MDHEN and CDR2 SYDVKM. Reverse transcribing all isolated RNA meant expressed TCRB transcripts were sequenced. TCRdb's copy holds only in-frame clones and misses some; the assay was immunoSEQ multiplex PCR. Of a few hundred thousand clones listed, roughly 14% are singletons. Sequencing was done on a sample of naive CD4+ T cells from blood. This TCR derives from a woman aged 18-29 years with type 1 diabetes. The V call is TRBV28, the J call TRBJ1-2; D remains ambiguous. This chain's CDR3 is CASSLEGYGYTF. In nucleotides, the CDR3 is TGTGCCAGCAGTTTAGAGGGCTATGGCTACACCTTC.